These 4 T cell receptor beta chains were sequenced from one sample in a study of T cell responses to AZD1222 COVID-19 vaccine. Repertoires were generated with immunoSEQ multiplex PCR, while TCRdb's copy carries only in-frame clones and drops some. Found here are some 89,000 clones, 90% of them singletons; the top ten hold less than 3.5%. The starting material was peripheral blood, obtained on day 0 of AZD1222 vaccination. These receptors were collected from an adult in good health.

The sample holds a few counts of this clone. The genes are TRBV18 and TRBJ1-4, with D perhaps TRBD1 (6 bases). Per germline, CDR1 KGHSH and CDR2 LQKENI. Trimming took off 5 bases at V and 8 bases at J, with 15 bases between the two ends. This CDR3 has 14 residues. CDR3 sequence (DNA): TGTGCCAGCTCAAGGGACACCCAAAACGAAAAACTGTTTTTT. Amino acids: CASSRDTQNEKLFF.

The J gene is TRBJ2-7, the V gene TRBV25-1; D unclear. The germline V gene encodes CDR1 MGHDK and CDR2 SYGVNS. The CDR3 is 12 amino acids. The V gene lost 4 bases and the J gene lost 9 bases, with 13 bases spanning the gap. The CDR3 region has the DNA TGTGCCAGCAGTGGGAACTACGATGGGCAGTACTTC. Its translation: CASSGNYDGQYF.

The chain has TRBV5-1 and TRBJ1-3, with unresolved D. V shed 3 bases and J shed 3 bases, with 16 bases lying between them. The germline V gene has CDR1 SGHRS and CDR2 YFSETQ. This CDR3 comprises 16 residues. The CDR3 nucleotides read TGCGCCAGCAGCTGGGGAGACTCGGCGAGTGGAAACACCATATATTTT. Protein: CASSWGDSASGNTIYF.

V and J are TRBV15 and TRBJ1-6; D is unclear. Trimming took 3 bases from V and 7 from J, leaving 10 bases between them. The CDR3 runs to 14 residues. Looked up from germline, CDR1 is LNHNV and CDR2 is YYDKDF (reference sequence). CDR3 sequence: CATSSPRVNSPLHF. CDR3 bases: TGTGCCACCAGCAGCCCGCGGGTGAATTCACCCCTCCACTTT.